Reported below is one T cell receptor beta chain. Its antigen is still unknown. The data belong to a study of Graves' ophthalmopathy and Graves' hyperthyroidism. Study overall: At the time of initial diagnosis and before any treatment, peripheral blood was collected.

Study-level results: As the model predicted ophthalmopathy progression, it achieved a sensitivity of 70.59% and a specificity of 72.22%. Using a 13-signature model, the authors split ophthalmopathy from stable hyperthyroidism, with about 88% sensitivity and roughly 80% specificity.

RNA transcripts provided the template for amplifying TCR beta CDR3 regions. First-round RT-PCR with HTBI primers preceded a second-round multiplex PCR. Each CDR3 protein gets one entry after TCRdb re-called the multiplex PCR reads with MiXCR. This sample carries 350,000 to 400,000 distinct CDR3 sequences, just over 15% of them seen once, and the ten largest clones take 5.5% to 7%. Germline V CDR1 and CDR2: SEHNR, FQNEAQ (reference sequence). The junction had 12 bases not matched to a gene; V was cut back by 5 bases and J by 5 bases. The CDR3 contains 15 residues. The genes are TRBV7-9 and TRBJ2-7, with 7 bases fitting TRBD1. The source material was peripheral blood. This TCR was sampled from a woman aged 18 to 35 with stable Graves' hyperthyroidism. The CDR3: CASSVDRVTFHEQYF. In nucleotides, the CDR3 is TGTGCCAGCAGCGTAGACAGGGTTACTTTTCACGAGCAGTACTTC.